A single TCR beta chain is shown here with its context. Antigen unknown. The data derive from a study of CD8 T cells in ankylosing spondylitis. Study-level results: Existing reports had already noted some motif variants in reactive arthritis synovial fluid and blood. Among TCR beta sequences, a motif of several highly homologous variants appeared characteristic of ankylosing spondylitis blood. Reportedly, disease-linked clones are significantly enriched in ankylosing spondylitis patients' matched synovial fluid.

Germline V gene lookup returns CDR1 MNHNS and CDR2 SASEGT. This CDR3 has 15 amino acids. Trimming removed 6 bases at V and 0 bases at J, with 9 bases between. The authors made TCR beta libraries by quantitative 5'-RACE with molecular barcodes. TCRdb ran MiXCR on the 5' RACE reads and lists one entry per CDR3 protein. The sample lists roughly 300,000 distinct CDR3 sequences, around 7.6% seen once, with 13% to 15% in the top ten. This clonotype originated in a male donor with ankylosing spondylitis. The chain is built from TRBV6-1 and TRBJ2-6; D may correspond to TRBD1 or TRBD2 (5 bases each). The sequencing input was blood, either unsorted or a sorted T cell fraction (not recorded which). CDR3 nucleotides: TGTGCCAGCAGGGGGGTGGGCTCTGGGGCCAACGTCCTGACTTTC. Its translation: CASRGVGSGANVLTF.